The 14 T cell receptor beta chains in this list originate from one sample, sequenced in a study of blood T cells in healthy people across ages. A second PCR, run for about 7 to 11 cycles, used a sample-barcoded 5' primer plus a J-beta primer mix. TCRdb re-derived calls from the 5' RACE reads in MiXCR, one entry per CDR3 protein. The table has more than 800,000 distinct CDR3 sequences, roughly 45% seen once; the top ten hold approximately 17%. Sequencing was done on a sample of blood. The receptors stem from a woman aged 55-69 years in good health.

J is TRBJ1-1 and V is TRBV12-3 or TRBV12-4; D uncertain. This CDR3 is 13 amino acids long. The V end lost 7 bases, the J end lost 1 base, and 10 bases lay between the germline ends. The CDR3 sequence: CASMRLSNTEAFF. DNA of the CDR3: TGTGCCAGCATGAGACTGTCGAACACTGAAGCTTTCTTT.

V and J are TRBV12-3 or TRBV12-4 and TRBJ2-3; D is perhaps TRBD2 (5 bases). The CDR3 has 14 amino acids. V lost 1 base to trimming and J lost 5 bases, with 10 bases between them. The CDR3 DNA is TGTGCCAGCAGTTTAGATCCCGCGGGAGATACGCAGTATTTT. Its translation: CASSLDPAGDTQYF.

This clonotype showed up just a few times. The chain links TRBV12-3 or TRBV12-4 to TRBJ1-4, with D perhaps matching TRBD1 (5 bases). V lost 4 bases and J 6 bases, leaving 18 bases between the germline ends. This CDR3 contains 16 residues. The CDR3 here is CASSSTQGKTDEKLFF. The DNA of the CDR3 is TGTGCCAGCAGTTCGACCCAGGGCAAAACAGATGAAAAACTGTTTTTT.

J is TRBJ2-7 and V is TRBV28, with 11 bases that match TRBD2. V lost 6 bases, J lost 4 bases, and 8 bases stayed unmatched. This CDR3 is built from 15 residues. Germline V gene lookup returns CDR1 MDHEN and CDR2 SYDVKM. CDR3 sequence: CASRVGLAGGYEQYF. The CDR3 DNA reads TGTGCCAGCAGAGTTGGCCTAGCGGGAGGATACGAGCAGTACTTC.

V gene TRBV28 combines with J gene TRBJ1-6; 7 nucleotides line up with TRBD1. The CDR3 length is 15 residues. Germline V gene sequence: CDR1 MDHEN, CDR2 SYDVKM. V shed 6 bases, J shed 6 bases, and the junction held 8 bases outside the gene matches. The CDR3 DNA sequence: TGTGCCAGCAGCCCAGGGGGGATTGGTAATTCACCCCTCCACTTT. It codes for CASSPGGIGNSPLHF.

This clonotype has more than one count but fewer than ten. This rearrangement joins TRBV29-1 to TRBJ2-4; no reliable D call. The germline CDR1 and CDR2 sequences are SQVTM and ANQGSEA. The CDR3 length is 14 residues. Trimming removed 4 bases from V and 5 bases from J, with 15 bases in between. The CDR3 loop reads CSVVRSRVENIQYF. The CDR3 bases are TGCAGCGTTGTACGGAGTCGGGTTGAAAACATTCAGTACTTC. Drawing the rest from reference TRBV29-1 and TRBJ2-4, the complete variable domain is SAVISQKPSRDICQRGTSLTIQCQVDSQVTMMFWYRQQPGQSLTLIATANQGSEATYESGFVIDKFPISRPNLTFSTLTVSNMSPEDSSIYLCSVVRSRVENIQYFGAGTRLSVL.

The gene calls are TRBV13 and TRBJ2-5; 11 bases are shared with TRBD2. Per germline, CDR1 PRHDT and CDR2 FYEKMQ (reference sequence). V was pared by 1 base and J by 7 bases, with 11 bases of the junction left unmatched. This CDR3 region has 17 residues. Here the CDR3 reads CASSLANPGTSGMTQYF. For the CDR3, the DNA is TGTGCCAGCAGCTTAGCCAATCCCGGGACTAGCGGCATGACCCAGTACTTC. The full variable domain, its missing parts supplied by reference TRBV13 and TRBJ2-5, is AAGVIQSPRHLIKEKRETATLKCYPIPRHDTVYWYQQGPGQDPQFLISFYEKMQSDKGSIPDRFSAQQFSDYHSELNMSSLELGDSALYFCASSLANPGTSGMTQYFGPGTRLLVL.

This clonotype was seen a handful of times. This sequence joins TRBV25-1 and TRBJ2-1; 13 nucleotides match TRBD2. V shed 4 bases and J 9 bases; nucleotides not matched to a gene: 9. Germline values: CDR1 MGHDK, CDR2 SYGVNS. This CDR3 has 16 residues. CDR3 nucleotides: TGTGCCAGCAGTGCTCTACTAGCGGGAGGGGGGAGTGAGCAGTTCTTC. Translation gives CASSALLAGGGSEQFF.

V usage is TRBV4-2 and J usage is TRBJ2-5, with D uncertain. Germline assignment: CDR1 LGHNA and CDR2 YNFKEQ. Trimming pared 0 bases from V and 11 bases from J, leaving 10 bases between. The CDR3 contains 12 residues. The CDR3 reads CASSQDRWAQYF. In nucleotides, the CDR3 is TGTGCCAGCAGCCAAGATAGGTGGGCGCAGTACTTC.

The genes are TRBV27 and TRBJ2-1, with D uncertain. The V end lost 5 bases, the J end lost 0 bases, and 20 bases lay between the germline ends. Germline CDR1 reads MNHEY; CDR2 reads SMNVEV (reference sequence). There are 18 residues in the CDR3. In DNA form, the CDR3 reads TGTGCCAGCAGTCTATGGGCCTCCCAAAAGGGCTCCTACAATGAGCAGTTCTTC. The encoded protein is CASSLWASQKGSYNEQFF.

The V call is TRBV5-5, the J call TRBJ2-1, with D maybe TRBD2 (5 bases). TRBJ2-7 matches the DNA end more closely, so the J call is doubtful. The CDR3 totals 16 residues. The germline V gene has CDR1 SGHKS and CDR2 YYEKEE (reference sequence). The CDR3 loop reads CASSPRTGSSYNEQYF. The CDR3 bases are TGTGCCAGCAGCCCCCGGACTGGGAGCTCCTACAATGAGCAGTACTTC.

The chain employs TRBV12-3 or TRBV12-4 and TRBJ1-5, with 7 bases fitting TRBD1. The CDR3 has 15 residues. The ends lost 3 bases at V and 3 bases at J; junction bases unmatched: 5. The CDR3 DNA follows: TGTGCCAGCAGTTTTGGGACAGTTATCAATCAGCCCCAGCATTTT. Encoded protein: CASSFGTVINQPQHF.

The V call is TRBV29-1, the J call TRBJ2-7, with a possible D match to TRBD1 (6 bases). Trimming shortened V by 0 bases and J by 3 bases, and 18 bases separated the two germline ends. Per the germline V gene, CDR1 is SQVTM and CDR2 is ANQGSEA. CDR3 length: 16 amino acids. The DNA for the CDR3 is TGCAGCGTTGAAGATTTTGGGCTTCAGGGGAGCTACGAGCAGTACTTC. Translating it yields CSVEDFGLQGSYEQYF.

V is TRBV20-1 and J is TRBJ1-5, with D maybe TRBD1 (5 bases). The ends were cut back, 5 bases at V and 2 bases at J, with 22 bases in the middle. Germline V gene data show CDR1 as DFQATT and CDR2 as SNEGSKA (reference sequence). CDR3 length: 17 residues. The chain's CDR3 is CSAFPDRGKEGNQPQHF. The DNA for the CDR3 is TGCAGTGCTTTTCCAGACCGGGGCAAGGAGGGCAATCAGCCCCAGCATTTT.